A single sample is the source of the 31 T cell receptor beta chains below, sequenced in a study of shared clonotypes between healthy human individuals. As defined, naive CD8 cells were CD45RO-negative and positively selected for CCR7, with terminally differentiated effector memory CD45RA+ cells excluded. Sequenced by immunoSEQ multiplex PCR; TCRdb stores in-frame clones only, minus some. The sample lists about 2,100,000 clones; 85% to 95% were seen once. The sequencing input was naive CD8+ T cells from PBMCs. The receptors here all came from a man younger than 30 in good health. Some clones in this sample may be carry-over from other donors' samples.

The CDR3 DNA reads as TGTGCCAGCAGCGAACCCGACAGGGCCGGCTACGAGCAGTACTTC. Its translation is CASSEPDRAGYEQYF. The chain uses TRBV5-4 and TRBJ2-7; 7 bases line up with TRBD1. The CDR3 loop spans 15 amino acids. The V and J ends lost 4 bases and 3 bases, in that order; junction bases with no gene match: 10. CDR1 is SGHNT, CDR2 YYREEE, per germline (reference sequence).

CDR3 sequence: CSVVVPRTYNEQYF. The CDR3 nucleotides read TGCAGCGTTGTTGTCCCGCGGACCTACAACGAGCAGTACTTC. This rearrangement joins TRBV29-1 to TRBJ2-7; D remains ambiguous. Germline CDR1 reads SQVTM; CDR2 reads ANQGSEA. Trimming left V 4 bases short and J 5 bases short, with 18 bases between. This CDR3 has 14 residues.

Concerning this clone itself: The identical CDR3 is also encoded by other nucleotide sequences in the sample. This chain links TRBV28 with TRBJ1-5, with D perhaps matching TRBD1 (5 bases). From germline, CDR1 is MDHEN and CDR2 SYDVKM. V was pared by 4 bases and J by 2 bases, with 9 bases between. The CDR3 contains 14 residues. CDR3 protein: CASSSGGGNQPQHF. The CDR3, as DNA: TGTGCCAGCAGTTCGGGGGGGGGCAATCAGCCCCAGCATTTT.

The CDR3 loop is CASSLDRGQETQYF. In nucleotides, the CDR3 is TGTGCCAGCAGCTTAGATCGCGGACAAGAGACCCAGTACTTC. This chain links TRBV11-3 with TRBJ2-5; D is undetermined. The V gene lost 0 bases and the J gene lost 2 bases, with 7 bases spanning the gap. The CDR3 is made up of 14 amino acids. Germline V gene sequence: CDR1 SGHNT, CDR2 YENEEA.

This rearrangement joins TRBV27 to TRBJ2-4, with TRBD1 matching over 8 bases. Germline V gives CDR1 MNHEY, CDR2 SMNVEV (reference sequence). This CDR3 has 16 residues. Trimming at V came to 6 bases and at J to 1 base, leaving 8 bases not matched to a gene. This CDR3 reads CASSPDRGWAKNIQYF. The DNA for the CDR3 is TGTGCCAGCAGCCCTGACAGGGGTTGGGCCAAAAACATTCAGTACTTC.

The chain combines TRBV28 with TRBJ1-2; D is uncertain. V lost 8 bases and J 4 bases, leaving 20 bases between the germline ends. Germline values: CDR1 MDHEN, CDR2 SYDVKM. The CDR3 totals 15 residues. CDR3 region: CASRRGRVVTYGYTF. In nucleotides, the CDR3 is TGTGCCAGCCGACGCGGCCGGGTCGTGACCTATGGCTACACCTTC.

The table lists this clone with a count of one. V and J are TRBV11-3 and TRBJ2-3; TRBD2 is a possible D gene (6 bases). Trimming shortened V by 1 base and J by 1 base, and 9 bases separated the two germline ends. Germline values: CDR1 SGHNT, CDR2 YENEEA. This CDR3 has 15 amino acids. CDR3: CASSLGRDRTDTQYF. The CDR3 nucleotides are TGTGCCAGCAGCTTAGGGCGGGATCGCACAGATACGCAGTATTTT.

The V call is TRBV7-6, the J call TRBJ1-1; 8 bases map to TRBD1. Germline CDR1 SGHVS, CDR2 FNYEAQ. The ends lost 4 bases at V and 3 bases at J; junction bases unmatched: 10. The CDR3 consists of 16 residues. As DNA, the CDR3 is TGTGCCAGCAGCTCCATAGACCGACAGGGGTACACTGAAGCTTTCTTT. As protein: CASSSIDRQGYTEAFF.

The chain has TRBV2 and TRBJ2-5; TRBD2 matches at 9 bases. V trimming: 8 bases; J trimming: 5 bases; junction bases outside the gene matches: 9. Germline V CDR1 and CDR2: SNHLY, FYNNEI. CDR3 size: 14 residues. The CDR3 nucleotides are TGTGCCAGCGGACCGGTAGCGGGGGACGAGACCCAGTACTTC. This encodes CASGPVAGDETQYF.

The rearrangement uses TRBV4-2 and TRBJ2-3; D ambiguous. Trimming left V 3 bases short and J 2 bases short, with 9 bases between. There are 14 residues in the CDR3. CDR1 and CDR2 (germline): LGHNA, YNFKEQ. The DNA for the CDR3 is TGTGCCAGCAGCCACTCTGCCGTCACAGATACGCAGTATTTT. Its translation is CASSHSAVTDTQYF.

The chain uses TRBV6-5 and TRBJ1-1; possible D gene TRBD1, 5 bases. From germline, CDR1 is MNHEY and CDR2 SVGAGI. The length of the CDR3 is 15 residues. Trimming shortened V by 4 bases and J by 1 base, and 13 bases separated the two germline ends. CDR3 DNA: TGTGCCAGCAGTTCCTATGGGGCCTCGAACACTGAAGCTTTCTTT. Encoded protein: CASSSYGASNTEAFF.

The chain uses TRBV7-6 and TRBJ2-3; 7 bases are shared with TRBD1. The junction had 6 bases not matched to a gene; V was cut back by 3 bases and J by 3 bases. The germline gives CDR1 SGHVS, CDR2 FNYEAQ. This CDR3 is 15 amino acids long. CDR3 in DNA: TGTGCCAGCAGCTTCACAGGGGCCGGTACAGATACGCAGTATTTT. Amino acid sequence: CASSFTGAGTDTQYF. The whole variable domain, remainder taken from reference TRBV7-6 and TRBJ2-3, is GAGVSQSPRYKVTKRGQDVALRCDPISGHVSLYWYRQALGQGPEFLTYFNYEAQQDKSGLPNDRFSAERPEGSISTLTIQRTEQRDSAMYRCASSFTGAGTDTQYFGPGTRLTVL.

The rearrangement joins TRBV7-6 to TRBJ2-3; D may be TRBD1 (6 bases). With 4 bases removed from V and 1 base from J, the gap between germline ends came to 9 bases. CDR3 length equals 14 residues. Germline V CDR1 and CDR2: SGHVS, FNYEAQ. CDR3 sequence reads: CASSSRTGTDTQYF. CDR3 coding DNA: TGTGCCAGCAGCTCCCGGACAGGCACAGATACGCAGTATTTT.

V gene TRBV28 combines with J gene TRBJ2-3; 8 bases line up with TRBD1. The CDR3 sequence is 17 residues long. The germline V gene encodes CDR1 MDHEN and CDR2 SYDVKM. J was trimmed by 1 base and V by 1 base; bases with no gene match: 7. In DNA, the CDR3 is TGTGCCAGCAGTTTATATGCAGGGGGCGATCGCACAGATACGCAGTATTTT. It yields the protein CASSLYAGGDRTDTQYF.

Notes on this clone: The sample holds other DNA sequences that translate to the same CDR3. V gene TRBV18 combines with J gene TRBJ2-7, with 14 bases aligning to TRBD2. CDR3 length: 17 residues. The V and J ends lost 0 bases and 2 bases, in that order; junction bases with no gene match: 3. Germline loops: CDR1 KGHSH, CDR2 LQKENI. CDR3 DNA: TGTGCCAGCTCACCACCGGGACTAGCGGGAGTTACCTACGAGCAGTACTTC. It is translated as CASSPPGLAGVTYEQYF.

The V and J genes are TRBV11-2 and TRBJ1-5; D not resolved. CDR1 is SGHAT, CDR2 FQNNGV, per germline. The length of the CDR3 is 13 residues. With 5 bases removed from V and 3 bases from J, the gap between germline ends came to 8 bases. The CDR3 DNA reads TGTGCCAGCAGCCTATTCCCCAATCAGCCCCAGCATTTT. Translating it yields CASSLFPNQPQHF.

The rearrangement uses TRBV18 and TRBJ2-7, with D possibly TRBD1 on 5 matching bases. With 3 bases removed from V and 2 bases from J, the gap between germline ends came to 11 bases. Germline-derived CDR1 and CDR2 are KGHSH and LQKENI. The CDR3 contains 14 residues. For the CDR3, the DNA is TGTGCCAGCTCACCGGACGACAGCCCCTACGAGCAGTACTTC. Its protein product is CASSPDDSPYEQYF.

V is TRBV30 and J is TRBJ2-5; D could derive from TRBD1 or TRBD2 (5 bases each). The CDR3 sequence is 14 residues long. Per germline, CDR1 GTSNPN and CDR2 SVGIG (reference sequence). The V end was cut by 0 bases, the J end by 8 bases, with 16 bases between. CDR3 sequence: CAWSVQGTPDTQYF. The DNA of the CDR3 is TGTGCCTGGAGTGTACAAGGGACGCCGGACACCCAGTACTTC. The entire variable domain, with the rest obtained from reference TRBV30 and TRBJ2-5, is as follows: SQTIHQWPATLVQPVGSPLSLECTVEGTSNPNLYWYRQAAGRGLQLLFYSVGIGQISSEVPQNLSASRPQDRQFILSSKKLLLSDSGFYLCAWSVQGTPDTQYFGPGTRLLVL.

The chain is built from TRBV7-3 and TRBJ2-7, with 10 bases aligning to TRBD2. The germline CDR1 and CDR2 sequences are SGHTA and FQGTGA. CDR3 length equals 14 residues. J lost 5 bases, V lost 2 bases, and 3 bases had no gene match. The CDR3 reads CASSLASGSNEQYF. Here the CDR3 DNA reads TGTGCCAGCAGCTTAGCTAGCGGGAGCAACGAGCAGTACTTC.

V usage is TRBV28 and J usage is TRBJ2-3; D uncertain. This CDR3 is built from 15 residues. The V and J ends lost 6 bases and 1 base respectively, with 14 bases between them. Germline V gene sequence: CDR1 MDHEN, CDR2 SYDVKM. This CDR3 reads CASSLVSYGTDTQYF. In DNA, the CDR3 is TGTGCCAGCAGCTTGGTAAGCTATGGCACAGATACGCAGTATTTT. The entire variable domain, with the rest obtained from reference TRBV28 and TRBJ2-3, is as follows: DVKVTQSSRYLVKRTGEKVFLECVQDMDHENMFWYRQDPGLGLRLIYFSYDVKMKEKGDIPEGYSVSREKKERFSLILESASTNQTSMYLCASSLVSYGTDTQYFGPGTRLTVL.

V is TRBV27 and J is TRBJ2-7; 10 nucleotides agree with TRBD1. J lost 0 bases, V lost 2 bases, and 7 bases had no gene match. This CDR3 is built from 17 residues. Per germline, CDR1 MNHEY and CDR2 SMNVEV (reference sequence). CDR3 in amino acids: CASSLLRTGGSSYEQYF. Written as DNA, the CDR3 is TGTGCCAGCAGTTTACTAAGGACAGGGGGGAGCTCCTACGAGCAGTACTTC.

V usage is TRBV18 and J usage is TRBJ2-7; perhaps TRBD2 as D (5 bases). V was shortened by 3 bases and J by 0 bases, with 9 bases between the two germline ends. CDR1 and CDR2 from the germline V gene are KGHSH and LQKENI. This CDR3 is 14 amino acids long. The CDR3 sequence: CASSPGGFSYEQYF. CDR3 nucleotides: TGTGCCAGCTCACCCGGAGGTTTCTCCTACGAGCAGTACTTC.

This clone was counted once. This chain uses TRBV7-9 with TRBJ2-3; D unresolved. Between the trimmed V and J ends, which lost 1 base and 11 bases, there was a span of 7 bases. This CDR3 contains 11 residues. CDR1 and CDR2 from the germline V gene are SEHNR and FQNEAQ (reference sequence). The CDR3 spells CASSLGEGQYF. The CDR3 DNA sequence: TGTGCCAGCAGCTTAGGGGAAGGGCAGTATTTT.

Written as DNA, the CDR3 is TGTGCCAGCAGTCCAATAGCGGGAATGCGGAATGAGCAGTTCTTC. Its protein product is CASSPIAGMRNEQFF. This chain links TRBV27 with TRBJ2-1; 8 nucleotides line up with TRBD2. The CDR3 consists of 15 residues. V was clipped by 5 bases and J by 7 bases; unmatched bases: 10. Germline values: CDR1 MNHEY, CDR2 SMNVEV (reference sequence).

The chain carries TRBV5-1 and TRBJ2-1; tentatively, D is TRBD1 or TRBD2 (6 bases each). Germline CDR1 SGHRS, CDR2 YFSETQ. This CDR3 is 16 amino acids long. The V gene lost 4 bases and the J gene lost 1 base, with 15 bases spanning the gap. DNA of the CDR3: TGCGCCAGCAGCGCCGGCCGGGGGCTATCCTACAATGAGCAGTTCTTC. Its translation is CASSAGRGLSYNEQFF.

This chain connects TRBV2 to TRBJ2-3; 7 bases align to TRBD1. The CDR3 totals 15 residues. Trimming removed 5 bases from V and 2 bases from J; junction bases left unmatched: 7. CDR1 is SNHLY, CDR2 FYNNEI, per germline. The chain's CDR3 is CASSTGTVNTDTQYF. Here the CDR3 DNA reads TGTGCCAGCAGTACCGGGACAGTCAACACAGATACGCAGTATTTT.

The rearrangement joins TRBV6-5 to TRBJ2-7; D may be TRBD2 (5 bases). Germline V CDR1 and CDR2: MNHEY, SVGAGI. Trimming stripped 5 bases from V and 5 bases from J, with 16 bases between. The CDR3 has 14 residues. The CDR3: CASSRGDPSDEQYF. The CDR3 DNA reads as TGTGCCAGCAGTCGGGGTGATCCCTCTGACGAGCAGTACTTC.

The V gene is TRBV2, the J gene TRBJ1-3; TRBD1 might be the D (5 bases). Germline V CDR1 and CDR2: SNHLY, FYNNEI. The CDR3 runs to 17 residues. The V end lost 0 bases, the J end lost 0 bases, and 12 bases lay between the germline ends. CDR3 in amino acids: CASSEAGGSDSGNTIYF. The CDR3 coding sequence is TGTGCCAGCAGTGAAGCGGGGGGATCGGACTCTGGAAACACCATATATTTT.

On this clone itself: Other DNA sequences in the sample encode the same CDR3. J is TRBJ2-3 and V is TRBV9; D not certain. From germline, CDR1 is SGDLS and CDR2 YYNGEE. Trimming left V 3 bases short and J 4 bases short, with 9 bases between. This CDR3 has 13 residues. The CDR3 region is CASSGPGADTQYF. In nucleotides, the CDR3 is TGTGCCAGCAGCGGACCTGGCGCAGATACGCAGTATTTT.

The chain uses TRBV6-1 and TRBJ2-7; 8 bases are a match to TRBD2. The CDR3 runs to 15 residues. Germline V gives CDR1 MNHNS, CDR2 SASEGT. Unmatched junction bases numbered 1, after V lost 0 bases and J lost 0 bases. CDR3 nucleotide sequence: TGTGCCAGCAGTGAAGCTAGCGGGATCTCCTACGAGCAGTACTTC. This translates into CASSEASGISYEQYF.

This rearrangement joins TRBV5-1 to TRBJ2-5; D possibly corresponds to TRBD1 (7 bases). Per the germline V gene, CDR1 is SGHRS and CDR2 is YFSETQ. V was shortened by 7 bases and J by 5 bases, with 21 bases between the two germline ends. The CDR3 is 15 residues long. CDR3 amino acids: CASRRGETGMETQYF. DNA for the CDR3: TGCGCCAGCCGCCGCGGGGAGACAGGGATGGAGACCCAGTACTTC.